The clone carrying this T cell receptor beta chain has a handful of counts. Given a much more abundant clone one base away, this may be a read error. RNA was extracted from bulk tissue without any cell sorting. This non-tumor lung sample came from over 3 cm beyond the tumor edge. This entry is derived from a study of tumor and adjacent non-tumor tissue in lung cancer. Study-wide background: Samples averaged around 4 million productive TCRbeta reads each.

Three rounds of nested PCR, following a modified ARM-PCR protocol, produced the TCRbeta library. TCRdb analysed the multiplex PCR reads with MiXCR anew, one entry per CDR3 protein. The profile shows 90,000 to 100,000 distinct CDR3 sequences, 75% to 90% of them singletons. Germline V gives CDR1 MDHEN, CDR2 SYDVKM. This CDR3 has 13 residues. The V end was cut by 2 bases, the J end by 11 bases, with 16 bases between. The clonotype comes from a man aged 55 to 70 with small cell lung cancer. The J gene is TRBJ2-7, the V gene TRBV28; D gene uncertain. The sequenced material came from distant non-tumor lung tissue. The CDR3 loop is CASSLKSGGEKYF. The CDR3 region has the DNA TGTGCCAGCAGTTTAAAATCTGGTGGTGAGAAGTACTTC.